This is a list of T cell receptor beta chains from one sample in a study of a mutant IDH1 vaccine in newly diagnosed glioma. These receptors have no known antigen. Only in-frame clones appear in the TCRdb table, and some are missing; sequencing was by immunoSEQ multiplex PCR. The data hold fewer than 70,000 clones, with 70% to 90% observed a single time. The sequences come from PBMCs, collected from a glioma patient whose treatment included an IDH1 peptide vaccine. Receptors originate from a middle-aged man with glioma. CDR3s include the opening cysteine and the closing phenylalanine or tryptophan. Fields, in order: J gene, V gene, D gene, CDR3 DNA, CDR3 protein. The D gene is left open where the match is weak.

j_gene: TRBJ1-3; v_gene: TRBV30; d_gene: NA; CDR3nt: TGTGCCTGGACAGTGTCTGGAAACACCATATATTTT; CDR3aa: CAWTVSGNTIYF
j_gene: TRBJ1-1; v_gene: TRBV29-1; d_gene: TRBD1; CDR3nt: TGCAGCGTTGCGGGACAGGGGTTCGTCACTGAAGCTTTCTTT; CDR3aa: CSVAGQGFVTEAFF
j_gene: TRBJ1-6; v_gene: TRBV10-3; d_gene: TRBD1; CDR3nt: TGTGCCATCAGTGAGTCAGCGGGACAGGGGAATCCACCCCTCCACTTT; CDR3aa: CAISESAGQGNPPLHF
j_gene: TRBJ2-7; v_gene: TRBV15; d_gene: TRBD1; CDR3nt: TGTGCCACCAGCAGAGCGGACAGGGGATCCGAGCAGTACTTC; CDR3aa: CATSRADRGSEQYF
j_gene: TRBJ1-2; v_gene: TRBV28; d_gene: NA; CDR3nt: TGTGCCAGCAGTGACAGTCACAGGGGCTACACCTTC; CDR3aa: CASSDSHRGYTF
j_gene: TRBJ1-1; v_gene: TRBV18; d_gene: NA; CDR3nt: TGTGCCAGCTCACCAGCGGGGCACACTGAAGCTTTCTTT; CDR3aa: CASSPAGHTEAFF
j_gene: TRBJ2-1; v_gene: TRBV4-1; d_gene: TRBD1; CDR3nt: TGCGCCAGCAGCCAAGACCGAGAGGGGGCCCCTTCAGATGAGCAGTTCTTC; CDR3aa: CASSQDREGAPSDEQFF
j_gene: TRBJ2-1; v_gene: TRBV4-2; d_gene: TRBD1; CDR3nt: TGTGCCAGCAGCCCCTCGACAGGGGCCACCTACAATGAGCAGTTCTTC; CDR3aa: CASSPSTGATYNEQFF
j_gene: TRBJ1-4; v_gene: TRBV4-1; d_gene: TRBD1; CDR3nt: TGCGCCAGCAGCGAAACAGGGGTTGAAAAACTGTTTTTT; CDR3aa: CASSETGVEKLFF
j_gene: TRBJ1-3; v_gene: TRBV4-2; d_gene: NA; CDR3nt: TGTGCCAGCAGCCAAGACTGGGCCAGGCTCTCTGGAAACACCATATATTTT; CDR3aa: CASSQDWARLSGNTIYF
j_gene: TRBJ2-1; v_gene: TRBV5-4; d_gene: TRBD2; CDR3nt: TGTGCCAGCAGCTTGGCTAGCGGACTCTACAATGAGCAGTTCTTC; CDR3aa: CASSLASGLYNEQFF
j_gene: TRBJ1-5; v_gene: TRBV30; d_gene: NA; CDR3nt: TGTGCCTGGAGTTTGGAGAGGGGAAGCAATCAGCCCCAGCATTTT; CDR3aa: CAWSLERGSNQPQHF
j_gene: TRBJ1-1; v_gene: TRBV7-9; d_gene: NA; CDR3nt: TGTGCCAGCAGCTTAGATTCCGGGGTTAGGACTGAAGCTTTCTTT; CDR3aa: CASSLDSGVRTEAFF
j_gene: TRBJ2-7; v_gene: TRBV29-1; d_gene: NA; CDR3nt: TGCAGCGTTGCGTCGGAATACGAGCAGTACTTC; CDR3aa: CSVASEYEQYF
j_gene: TRBJ1-2; v_gene: TRBV25-1; d_gene: NA; CDR3nt: TGTGCCAGCAGTGAATCCCACGGTGGCTACACCTTC; CDR3aa: CASSESHGGYTF
j_gene: TRBJ2-1; v_gene: TRBV7-2; d_gene: NA; CDR3nt: TGTGCCAGCAGCTTATACGGTCGCGAGCAGTTCTTC; CDR3aa: CASSLYGREQFF
j_gene: TRBJ2-1; v_gene: TRBV13; d_gene: NA; CDR3nt: TGTGCCAGCAGCGCCTCAGGGGCATACGAGCAGTTCTTC; CDR3aa: CASSASGAYEQFF